A selection of T cell receptor beta chains follows, all from one sample in a study of identical twins. Each CDR3 protein gets one entry after TCRdb re-called the 5' RACE reads with MiXCR. The sample lists 690,000 or so distinct CDR3 sequences; 6% to 6.5% were seen once. Input material: naive T cells sorted from blood. These receptors came from a man younger than 30 in good health. The CDR3 runs from the conserved cysteine through the conserved F or W. The D gene is left open where the match is weak. The listing skips clone size in some rows; elsewhere it reads once, few, many or a size class.

TRBJ2-7 . TRBV29-1 many CSVELLEAEEQYF TGCAGCGTTGAGTTACTAGAGGCGGAGGAGCAGTACTTC
TRBJ1-6 . TRBV7-2 few CASSSVEFGSPLHF TGTGCCAGCAGCTCGGTCGAATTTGGTTCACCCCTCCACTTT
TRBJ2-7 . TRBV5-1 many CASSLGLEQYF TGCGCCAGCAGCTTGGGCCTTGAGCAGTACTTC
TRBJ1-6 TRBD1 TRBV5-1 few CASSFLGRQGLSPLHF TGCGCCAGCAGCTTCTTGGGGCGACAGGGACTCTCACCCCTCCACTTT
TRBJ1-2 . TRBV30 . CAWSDRGRAYGYTF TGTGCCTGGAGTGACCGGGGACGGGCCTATGGCTACACCTTC
TRBJ2-6 TRBD1 TRBV12-3/TRBV12-4 few CASSLRAGGLSGANVLTF TGTGCCAGCAGTTTAAGGGCAGGGGGTCTCTCTGGGGCCAACGTCCTGACTTTC
TRBJ2-2 . TRBV3-1 many CASRQRSSTGELFF TGTGCCAGCAGGCAACGGTCGAGCACCGGGGAGCTGTTTTTT
TRBJ1-1 . TRBV9 . CASSVHSENTEAFF TGTGCCAGCAGCGTACACAGCGAAAACACTGAAGCTTTCTTT
TRBJ2-4 . TRBV7-2 few CASSLRAGMDIQYF TGTGCCAGCAGCTTACGGGCAGGGATGGACATTCAGTACTTC
TRBJ2-1 . TRBV20-1 . CSARDGGLSYNEQFF TGCAGTGCTAGAGATGGGGGGCTTTCTTACAATGAGCAGTTCTTC
TRBJ1-5 TRBD1 TRBV18 . CASSPPEGAGNQPQHF TGTGCCAGCTCGCCACCGGAGGGGGCCGGCAATCAGCCCCAGCATTTT
TRBJ2-7 TRBD2 TRBV29-1 many CSVQRRTSGTYEQYF TGCAGCGTCCAACGTCGGACTAGCGGAACCTACGAGCAGTACTTC
TRBJ2-3 . TRBV5-1 many CASSLDPGLKTDTQYF TGCGCCAGCAGCTTGGATCCCGGGTTGAAGACAGATACGCAGTATTTT
TRBJ1-1 . TRBV10-3 . CAINAGGNTEAFF TGTGCCATCAACGCGGGGGGAAACACTGAAGCTTTCTTT
TRBJ2-2 . TRBV14 once CASSQFAVRSDTGELFF TGTGCCAGCAGCCAATTCGCGGTCAGATCCGACACCGGGGAGCTGTTTTTT
TRBJ2-5 TRBD2 TRBV18 . CASSRRLADQETQYF TGTGCCAGCTCACGCAGACTAGCGGATCAAGAGACCCAGTACTTC
TRBJ1-5 . TRBV20-1 many CSASRPMSNQPQHF TGCAGTGCTAGTAGGCCGATGAGCAATCAGCCCCAGCATTTT
TRBJ2-7 . TRBV15 once CATSRDRANYELYF TGTGCCACCAGCAGAGACAGGGCCAACTACGAGCTGTACTTC